The 22 T cell receptor beta chains below come from one sample, sequenced in a study of blood T cells in healthy people across ages. Then a second PCR, running roughly 7 to 11 cycles, was carried out with a sample-barcoded 5' primer and a J-beta primer mix. TCRdb reprocessed the 5' RACE reads via MiXCR and lists one record per CDR3 protein. Here the sample spans roughly 2 million distinct CDR3 sequences, about 50% being singletons. Sequences were obtained from blood. These receptors were obtained from a woman aged 40 to 55 in good health.

The chain couples TRBV6-6 to TRBJ2-3; TRBD2 matches 8 bases. The junction had 8 bases not matched to a gene; V was cut back by 2 bases and J by 4 bases. The CDR3 has 16 amino acids. The germline V gene has CDR1 MNHNY and CDR2 SVGAGI (reference sequence). The CDR3 region is CASSYEVAGFADTQYF. CDR3 sequence (DNA): TGTGCCAGCAGTTACGAGGTAGCGGGGTTCGCAGATACGCAGTATTTT.

This chain links TRBV4-3 with TRBJ1-2; a weak D match, TRBD1 (6 bases). Trimming removed 1 base from V and 8 bases from J, with 14 bases in between. The CDR3 consists of 14 residues. Germline V gene data show CDR1 as LGHNA and CDR2 as YSLEER. This CDR3 reads CASSQGQTGAGYTF. In DNA form, the CDR3 reads TGCGCCAGCAGCCAAGGACAAACGGGGGCGGGCTACACCTTC.

The table lists this clonotype with a count of one. This chain connects TRBV7-9 to TRBJ2-1, with 7 bases matching TRBD2. V lost 3 bases and J lost 4; bases outside the gene matches: 12. CDR3 length: 17 amino acids. Germline assignment: CDR1 SEHNR and CDR2 FQNEAQ (reference sequence). The CDR3 coding sequence is TGTGCCAGCAGCTTCCCCACTAGCGCCGGATCGTACAATGAGCAGTTCTTC. Translated, it gives CASSFPTSAGSYNEQFF.

The rearrangement links TRBV6-2 or TRBV6-3 to TRBJ2-1; D possibly corresponds to TRBD2 (5 bases). There are 11 residues in the CDR3. In germline, CDR1 is MNHEY, CDR2 SVGEGT. Between the trimmed V and J ends, which lost 4 bases and 10 bases, there was a span of 8 bases. CDR3 amino acids: CASSFREEQFF. The CDR3 DNA sequence: TGTGCCAGCAGTTTTCGGGAAGAGCAGTTCTTC.

The V gene is TRBV6-1, the J gene TRBJ1-5, with D possibly TRBD1 on 6 matching bases. CDR1 and CDR2 from the germline V gene are MNHNS and SASEGT. CDR3 length: 13 amino acids. The V end was cut by 3 bases, the J end by 7 bases, with 10 bases between. The CDR3 DNA sequence: TGTGCCAGCAGTGACACAGGGAGGCAGCCCCAGCATTTT. This translates into CASSDTGRQPQHF.

V is TRBV5-1 and J is TRBJ2-7; 8 nucleotides align to TRBD1. The CDR3 covers 14 residues. The trim removed 3 bases at V and 5 bases at J, leaving 7 bases unmatched. Germline V CDR1 and CDR2: SGHRS, YFSETQ. In DNA form, the CDR3 reads TGCGCCAGCAGCTCGAAGGACAGGGTCCACGAGCAGTACTTC. It yields the protein CASSSKDRVHEQYF.

The J gene is TRBJ2-7, the V gene TRBV29-1, with D tentatively TRBD1 (5 bases). Germline CDR1 and CDR2: SQVTM and ANQGSEA. Trimming shortened V by 1 base and J by 2 bases, and 12 bases separated the two germline ends. The CDR3 runs 14 residues. The CDR3 DNA is TGCAGCGTTGAAGGTCCCAGGGTACCCTACGAGCAGTACTTC. Translated: CSVEGPRVPYEQYF.

Comments on this clonotype: The junction and the germline gene differ at one end; a read error may be behind it. V and J are TRBV6-1 and TRBJ2-1, with D possibly TRBD1 on 5 matching bases. The CDR3 is 15 amino acids. Germline V gene sequence: CDR1 MNHNS, CDR2 SASEGT. The CDR3 DNA sequence: TGTGCCAGCATTGAAGCCCAGACAGCATACAATGAGCAGTTCTTC. Amino acids: CASIEAQTAYNEQFF.

The CDR3 sequence: CASSVPGRGPEAFF. For the CDR3, the DNA is TGTGCCAGCAGCGTCCCGGGGAGGGGACCTGAAGCTTTCTTT. The chain has TRBV7-9 and TRBJ1-1, with a weak D call TRBD1 (5 bases). CDR1 is SEHNR and CDR2 is FQNEAQ in the germline V gene (reference sequence). V was clipped by 5 bases and J by 6 bases, with 16 bases between them. The CDR3 is 14 amino acids.

This sequence joins TRBV20-1 and TRBJ2-7, with 11 nucleotides matching TRBD1. Germline V gene data show CDR1 as DFQATT and CDR2 as SNEGSKA (reference sequence). The CDR3 sequence is 14 residues long. J lost 3 bases, V lost 6 bases, and 7 bases had no gene match. DNA of the CDR3: TGCAGTGCCAGGTCGGGACAGGGGGTCTACGAGCAGTACTTC. It codes for CSARSGQGVYEQYF.

This rearrangement joins TRBV6-6 to TRBJ2-7, with 9 bases lining up with TRBD1. Per germline, CDR1 MNHNY and CDR2 SVGAGI (reference sequence). The CDR3 runs 14 residues. V shed 7 bases and J 5 bases; nucleotides not matched to a gene: 9. The DNA for the CDR3 is TGTGCCAGCACCATCGGACAGGGGTTCCACGAGCAGTACTTC. Amino acid sequence: CASTIGQGFHEQYF.

The rearrangement uses TRBV5-6 and TRBJ2-7, with TRBD1 matching over 8 bases. The end of the DNA fits TRBJ2-5 better, so the J call may be wrong. The germline V gene encodes CDR1 SGHDT and CDR2 YYEEEE. The CDR3 consists of 14 residues. The CDR3 loop reads CASSLGTGSKTQYF. In DNA form, the CDR3 reads TGTGCCAGCAGCTTGGGGACAGGGAGTAAGACCCAGTACTTC.

This clonotype was found many times. V gene TRBV5-1 combines with J gene TRBJ2-7, with 7 positions matching TRBD1. The CDR3 is made up of 15 amino acids. The V gene end was trimmed by 4 bases and the J gene end by 0 bases; junction bases not matched to a gene: 7. Germline assignment: CDR1 SGHRS and CDR2 YFSETQ. In DNA, the CDR3 is TGCGCCAGCAGCCCGGGGACAGAGATCTCCTACGAGCAGTACTTC. This codes for CASSPGTEISYEQYF. Complete variable domain (other parts from reference TRBV5-1 and TRBJ2-7): KAGVTQTPRYLIKTRGQQVTLSCSPISGHRSVSWYQQTPGQGLQFLFEYFSETQRNKGNFPGRFSGRQFSNSRSEMNVSTLELGDSALYLCASSPGTEISYEQYFGPGTRLTVT.

This clonotype was found a few times. This sequence joins TRBV4-3 and TRBJ1-2, with no clear D. CDR3 length: 15 amino acids. Per germline, CDR1 LGHNA and CDR2 YSLEER. The germline V and J ends were trimmed by 0 bases and 1 base, with 9 bases remaining between them. CDR3 sequence (DNA): TGCGCCAGCAGCCAAGAAGGGATCATTAACTATGGCTACACCTTC. Its translation: CASSQEGIINYGYTF.

This clonotype showed up just once. J is TRBJ2-3 and V is TRBV3-1, with a possible D match to TRBD1 (6 bases). The V gene lost 5 bases and the J gene lost 4 bases, with 19 bases spanning the gap. Looked up from germline, CDR1 is LGHDT and CDR2 is YNNKEL (reference sequence). The CDR3 covers 16 residues. This CDR3 is CASSNPQVGGADTQYF. Written as DNA, the CDR3 is TGTGCCAGCAGCAACCCCCAGGTTGGGGGCGCAGATACGCAGTATTTT.

This clonotype was recorded a few times. The chain couples TRBV6-2 or TRBV6-3 to TRBJ1-1; no clear D. The V gene lost 8 bases and the J gene lost 1 base, with 11 bases spanning the gap. The CDR3 length is 13 residues. CDR1 MNHEY and CDR2 SVGEGT come from the germline V gene. The CDR3 sequence: CASGLTANTEAFF. Here the CDR3 DNA reads TGTGCCAGCGGTCTTACTGCGAACACTGAAGCTTTCTTT.

This chain links TRBV27 with TRBJ2-2; unclear D gene. The CDR3 has 15 amino acids. In germline, CDR1 is MNHEY, CDR2 SMNVEV (reference sequence). V gave up 0 bases and J gave up 4 bases, with 9 bases separating them. CDR3 coding DNA: TGTGCCAGCAGTTTATCTGGTAGTAGCACCGGGGAGCTGTTTTTT. Amino acid sequence: CASSLSGSSTGELFF.

This clonotype was observed at least ten times. V is TRBV12-3 or TRBV12-4 and J is TRBJ1-5; D is undetermined. The CDR3 totals 12 residues. Trimming left V 6 bases short and J 0 bases short, with 3 bases between. CDR3 sequence: CASRNSNQPQHF. In DNA, the CDR3 is TGTGCCAGCAGGAATAGCAATCAGCCCCAGCATTTT.

As DNA, the CDR3 is TGCGCCAGCACCATGTGGGCAGGGGGAGACTATGGCTACACCTTC. It translates to CASTMWAGGDYGYTF. V gene TRBV5-1 combines with J gene TRBJ1-2; 7 bases map to TRBD1. Germline V gene lookup returns CDR1 SGHRS and CDR2 YFSETQ. The CDR3 covers 15 residues. J was trimmed by 3 bases and V by 6 bases; bases with no gene match: 11.

The chain carries TRBV24-1 and TRBJ2-1; 10 nucleotides match TRBD2. Unmatched junction bases numbered 5, after V lost 1 base and J lost 6 bases. This CDR3 comprises 16 residues. Germline CDR1 reads KGHDR; CDR2 reads SFDVKD. CDR3 DNA sequence: TGTGCCACCAGTGATTTAGGTAGCGGGGGGTCCAATGAGCAGTTCTTC. It specifies CATSDLGSGGSNEQFF.

This clonotype has only a few counts. The chain recombines TRBV7-8 with TRBJ2-2; D is perhaps TRBD1 (6 bases). With 5 bases removed from V and 9 bases from J, the gap between germline ends came to 10 bases. CDR1 is SGHVS and CDR2 is FQNEAQ in the germline V gene. The CDR3 spans 12 residues. In nucleotides, the CDR3 is TGTGCCAGCAGCCCGACAGGTCGGGAGCTGTTTTTT. It codes for CASSPTGRELFF.

The rearrangement links TRBV29-1 to TRBJ2-7; TRBD1 matches at 9 bases. This CDR3 is built from 15 residues. Germline trimming cut 7 bases from V and 2 bases from J; bases unmatched to any gene: 12. Germline V gene lookup returns CDR1 SQVTM and CDR2 ANQGSEA. CDR3 DNA sequence: TGCAGCGGTGTAATCGGGACAGGGTTTACCTACGAGCAGTACTTC. It codes for CSGVIGTGFTYEQYF.